Shown below are 21 T cell receptor beta chains from a single sample sequenced in a study of blood T cell repertoires in COVID-19. Here immunoSEQ multiplex PCR was the method, and the copy in TCRdb shows in-frame clones only, minus some. In the table there are around 97,000 clones, almost 85% of which are singletons. Sequencing was carried out using peripheral blood. The origin of the receptors is a man in his 70s with acute or convalescent COVID-19.

This chain links TRBV7-2 with TRBJ2-2, with D maybe TRBD2 (6 bases). The CDR3 is 13 amino acids. The germline gives CDR1 SGHTA, CDR2 FQGNSA. V was trimmed by 6 bases and J by 1 base, leaving 6 bases between them. DNA of the CDR3: TGTGCCAGCAGGGGGGGGAACACCGGGGAGCTGTTTTTT. Translation gives CASRGGNTGELFF.

The chain combines TRBV19 with TRBJ1-2; D may be TRBD1 (6 bases). Per germline, CDR1 LNHDA and CDR2 SQIVND (reference sequence). CDR3 length: 13 residues. Trimming took 6 bases from V and 4 from J, leaving 12 bases between them. CDR3 protein: CASRSGQSYGYTF. Written as DNA, the CDR3 is TGTGCCAGTAGATCTGGACAGAGCTATGGCTACACCTTC.

CDR3 loop: CSVGSMDRGAFF. DNA of the CDR3: TGCAGCGTCGGCAGCATGGACAGGGGGGCTTTCTTT. This rearrangement joins TRBV29-1 to TRBJ1-1; 10 nucleotides agree with TRBD1. Germline CDR1 is SQVTM and CDR2 is ANQGSEA. CDR3 size: 12 residues. J gave up 11 bases and V 6 bases, and 9 bases lay outside the gene matches.

The rearrangement joins TRBV5-1 to TRBJ2-5, with 11 bases fitting TRBD2. V was pared by 2 bases and J by 7 bases, with 10 bases of the junction left unmatched. Germline V gene lookup returns CDR1 SGHRS and CDR2 YFSETQ. This CDR3 spans 16 amino acids. The CDR3 here is CASSFSLAGGRVTQYF. CDR3 DNA: TGCGCCAGCAGCTTTTCCCTAGCGGGAGGAAGGGTGACCCAGTACTTC.

Sample share makes this clone medium-sized. The J gene is TRBJ2-7, the V gene TRBV4-3; 11 bases match TRBD1. The CDR3 is made up of 16 amino acids. Trimming took 0 bases from V and 2 from J; bases not matched to a gene: 3. In germline, CDR1 is LGHNA, CDR2 YSLEER. CDR3 amino acids: CASSQDGTGGTYEQYF. The CDR3 DNA reads TGCGCCAGCAGCCAAGACGGGACAGGGGGGACCTACGAGCAGTACTTC.

J is TRBJ1-2 and V is TRBV27, with 7 bases matching TRBD1. The CDR3 totals 15 residues. Germline V gene data show CDR1 as MNHEY and CDR2 as SMNVEV (reference sequence). With V trimmed by 5 bases and J by 2 bases, 8 bases remained unmatched. The DNA for the CDR3 is TGTGCCAGCAGTCCGACAGGGAGAGGGAACTATGGCTACACCTTC. This encodes CASSPTGRGNYGYTF.

The chain carries TRBV13 and TRBJ2-5, with TRBD2 identical over 9 bases. V trimming: 1 base; J trimming: 5 bases; junction bases outside the gene matches: 5. Looked up from germline, CDR1 is PRHDT and CDR2 is FYEKMQ (reference sequence). The CDR3 is 15 amino acids. The DNA of the CDR3 is TGTGCCAGCAGCTTAGTTAGCGGGAGTTTCGAGACCCAGTACTTC. Translated: CASSLVSGSFETQYF.

The V and J genes are TRBV18 and TRBJ1-1; D is uncertain. Germline CDR1 reads KGHSH; CDR2 reads LQKENI. The CDR3 spans 14 residues. V lost 3 bases and J lost 1, with 9 bases in between. The CDR3, as DNA: TGTGCCAGCTCACCGGCGGCCAGGAACACTGAAGCTTTCTTT. It codes for CASSPAARNTEAFF.

V and J are TRBV3-1 (or the pseudogene TRBV3-2) and TRBJ2-6, with D perhaps matching TRBD1 (6 bases). Trimming took off 3 bases at V and 2 bases at J, with 11 bases between the two ends. The CDR3 is made up of 16 amino acids. Germline values: CDR1 LGHDT, CDR2 YNNKEL (reference sequence). CDR3 sequence reads: CASSQDRPPGANVLTF. CDR3 nucleotide sequence: TGTGCCAGCAGCCAGGACAGACCCCCTGGGGCCAACGTCCTGACTTTC.

This sequence joins TRBV15 and TRBJ1-6; TRBD1 agrees at 7 bases. V shed 3 bases, J shed 7 bases, and the junction held 6 bases outside the gene matches. The length of the CDR3 is 15 residues. Germline assignment: CDR1 LNHNV and CDR2 YYDKDF (reference sequence). CDR3 region: CATSSLDRANSPLHF. In DNA, the CDR3 is TGTGCCACCAGCAGCCTTGACAGGGCGAATTCACCCCTCCACTTT.

The V gene is TRBV19, the J gene TRBJ1-5; D ambiguous. This CDR3 comprises 17 residues. V shed 0 bases and J shed 0 bases, with 12 bases lying between them. CDR1 is LNHDA and CDR2 is SQIVND in the germline V gene (reference sequence). This chain's CDR3 is CASSIEGSAYSNQPQHF. In DNA form, the CDR3 reads TGTGCCAGTAGTATAGAGGGGAGCGCGTATAGCAATCAGCCCCAGCATTTT. Using reference TRBV19 and TRBJ1-5 for the parts outside the CDR3, the full variable domain is DGGITQSPKYLFRKEGQNVTLSCEQNLNHDAMYWYRQDPGQGLRLIYYSQIVNDFQKGDIAEGYSVSREKKESFPLTVTSAQKNPTAFYLCASSIEGSAYSNQPQHFGDGTRLSIL.

A few counts support this clone. The chain is built from TRBV29-1 and TRBJ2-5, with TRBD2 identical over 7 bases. After removal of 4 bases from V and 0 bases from J, the junction contained 8 bases not matched to a gene. CDR1 is SQVTM and CDR2 is ANQGSEA in the germline V gene. The CDR3 length is 15 residues. CDR3 in amino acids: CSVVRASGDQETQYF. The CDR3 DNA sequence: TGCAGCGTTGTTAGGGCTAGCGGAGACCAAGAGACCCAGTACTTC.

The chain carries TRBV27 and TRBJ1-1; D perhaps matches TRBD1 (5 bases). This CDR3 has 17 residues. The germline V gene encodes CDR1 MNHEY and CDR2 SMNVEV (reference sequence). V was pared by 7 bases and J by 0 bases, with 21 bases between. CDR3 nucleotide sequence: TGTGCCAGCACCCCGGGGGGACGGGGGAAAATGAACACTGAAGCTTTCTTT. Its protein is CASTPGGRGKMNTEAFF.

The chain recombines TRBV18 with TRBJ1-1, with D possibly matching TRBD1 (5 bases). The CDR3 covers 14 residues. Trimming left V 1 base short and J 1 base short, with 7 bases between. Per germline, CDR1 KGHSH and CDR2 LQKENI. CDR3 in DNA: TGTGCCAGCTCACCACGCGACAGGAACACTGAAGCTTTCTTT. It is translated as CASSPRDRNTEAFF. Full variable domain (missing parts from reference TRBV18 and TRBJ1-1): NAGVMQNPRHLVRRRGQEARLRCSPMKGHSHVYWYRQLPEEGLKFMVYLQKENIIDESGMPKERFSAEFPKEGPSILRIQQVVRGDSAAYFCASSPRDRNTEAFFGQGTRLTVV.

V and J are TRBV6-5 and TRBJ1-5, with D unclear. Germline V CDR1 and CDR2: MNHEY, SVGAGI. Trimming took off 6 bases at V and 0 bases at J, with 6 bases between the two ends. The CDR3 length is 13 residues. CDR3 amino acids: CASRQTSNQPQHF. DNA for the CDR3: TGTGCCAGCAGACAGACTAGCAATCAGCCCCAGCATTTT.

The chain uses TRBV29-1 and TRBJ2-3, with 9 bases matching TRBD1. J lost 4 bases, V lost 5 bases, and 7 bases had no gene match. Germline V lookup: CDR1 SQVTM, CDR2 ANQGSEA. CDR3 size: 14 residues. The CDR3: CSVRTGVGADTQYF. Here the CDR3 DNA reads TGCAGCGTTCGGACAGGGGTGGGTGCAGATACGCAGTATTTT.

The chain combines TRBV29-1 with TRBJ1-1; D might be TRBD1 (6 bases). Trimming took 1 base from V and 5 from J, leaving 20 bases between them. Germline V gene sequence: CDR1 SQVTM, CDR2 ANQGSEA. CDR3 length: 16 residues. In DNA form, the CDR3 reads TGCAGCGTTGAAGGGGCCGAGCTGACAGGACGGACTGAAGCTTTCTTT. Translating it yields CSVEGAELTGRTEAFF.

The chain combines TRBV6-5 with TRBJ1-1, with D hard to call. This CDR3 spans 15 amino acids. V shed 5 bases and J shed 1 base, with 14 bases lying between them. CDR1 is MNHEY and CDR2 is SVGAGI in the germline V gene. This CDR3 reads CASSTPGSANTEAFF. For the CDR3, the DNA is TGTGCCAGCAGTACCCCCGGGTCCGCGAACACTGAAGCTTTCTTT.

The chain carries TRBV7-9 and TRBJ1-2; D perhaps matches TRBD1 (6 bases). V lost 4 bases, J lost 4 bases, and 16 bases lay in between. Germline lookup yields CDR1 SEHNR and CDR2 FQNEAQ (reference sequence). The CDR3 has 15 residues. CDR3 coding DNA: TGTGCCAGCAGCTCCTATACTGGGGGCGTCTATGGCTACACCTTC. As protein: CASSSYTGGVYGYTF.

This clone is judged medium-sized. V gene TRBV4-3 combines with J gene TRBJ2-1, with D possibly TRBD1 on 6 matching bases. The CDR3 is 16 residues long. Trimming took 2 bases from V and 1 from J, leaving 12 bases between them. In germline, CDR1 is LGHNA, CDR2 YSLEER. The CDR3 loop reads CASSQSEQGSYNEQFF. CDR3 DNA sequence: TGCGCCAGCAGCCAATCAGAACAGGGTTCCTACAATGAGCAGTTCTTC.

The chain's CDR3 is CASSPQGGEETQYF. As DNA, the CDR3 is TGTGCCAGCTCACCACAAGGGGGCGAAGAGACCCAGTACTTC. The chain employs TRBV18 and TRBJ2-5, with 7 bases that match TRBD1. CDR3 size: 14 residues. Losses at the gene ends were 1 base for V and 3 bases for J; bases not matched to a gene: 2. CDR1 is KGHSH and CDR2 is LQKENI in the germline V gene. The whole variable domain, filled in from reference TRBV18 and TRBJ2-5, reads NAGVMQNPRHLVRRRGQEARLRCSPMKGHSHVYWYRQLPEEGLKFMVYLQKENIIDESGMPKERFSAEFPKEGPSILRIQQVVRGDSAAYFCASSPQGGEETQYFGPGTRLLVL.